Shown below are 18 T cell receptor beta chains from a single sample sequenced in a study of T cell responses to AZD1222 COVID-19 vaccine (dated by TCRdb to the early 2020s). The time point label of this sample denotes: about 28 days (+/-7) after the second vaccine dose. Library generation was performed with the immunoSEQ multiplex PCR assay. TCRdb provides this immuneACCESS table in a form limited to in-frame rearrangements. Some clones are lacking; in checked studies, under half of them reflect an unresolved V gene, and why the rest are absent is not known. Present in this sample are fewer than 200,000 clones, 88% of which were seen just once. The top ten constitute 4% to 5.5% of the sample. This sample comprised peripheral blood, obtained 28 days after the second AZD1222 dose. The receptors were sampled from an adult who received the AZD1222 COVID-19 vaccine.

The gene calls are TRBV2 and TRBJ1-4; maybe TRBD1 (5 bases). The CDR3 is made up of 17 amino acids. Looked up from germline, CDR1 is SNHLY and CDR2 is FYNNEI. Trimming stripped 4 bases from V and 0 bases from J, with 15 bases between. The CDR3 coding sequence is TGTGCCAGCAGTGTCAGCAGGGTTGAACCAACTAATGAAAAACTGTTTTTT. Encoded protein: CASSVSRVEPTNEKLFF. Variable domain in full (rest from reference TRBV2 and TRBJ1-4): EPEVTQTPSHQVTQMGQEVILRCVPISNHLYFYWYRQILGQKVEFLVSFYNNEISEKSEIFDDQFSVERPDGSNFTLKIRSTKLEDSAMYFCASSVSRVEPTNEKLFFGSGTQLSVL.

This rearrangement joins TRBV20-1 to TRBJ2-1; 8 bases align to TRBD1. The CDR3 sequence is 14 residues long. The ends lost 3 bases at V and 7 bases at J; junction bases unmatched: 8. Looked up from germline, CDR1 is DFQATT and CDR2 is SNEGSKA (reference sequence). The chain's CDR3 is CSASGPGGWNEQFF. The CDR3 DNA is TGCAGTGCTAGTGGACCAGGGGGCTGGAATGAGCAGTTCTTC.

This clone was picked up one time. The chain carries TRBV30 and TRBJ1-2; D remains unclear. Looked up from germline, CDR1 is GTSNPN and CDR2 is SVGIG (reference sequence). Trimming shortened V by 2 bases and J by 7 bases, and 8 bases separated the two germline ends. The CDR3 sequence is 11 residues long. CDR3 nucleotide sequence: TGTGCCTGGAGTAATGGAAGTGGCTACACCTTC. Protein product: CAWSNGSGYTF.

The gene calls are TRBV2 and TRBJ1-5, with TRBD1 as a possible D gene (5 bases). The CDR3 runs 16 residues. Deletions cut 6 bases from V and 5 bases from J, with 20 bases between. Per the germline V gene, CDR1 is SNHLY and CDR2 is FYNNEI. CDR3 residues: CASSATRVGHHQPQHF. CDR3 sequence (DNA): TGTGCCAGCAGCGCAACCCGCGTGGGGCATCATCAGCCCCAGCATTTT.

The V call is TRBV2, the J call TRBJ1-2; D remains unclear. The CDR3 spans 11 residues. The V and J ends lost 4 bases and 7 bases respectively, with 7 bases between them. Germline values: CDR1 SNHLY, CDR2 FYNNEI. CDR3 in DNA: TGTGCCAGCAGTGGCTCCGGTGGCTACACCTTC. This encodes CASSGSGGYTF.

The chain combines TRBV11-3 with TRBJ1-1; a possible D gene is TRBD1 (5 bases). The germline V gene has CDR1 SGHNT and CDR2 YENEEA. The CDR3 has 13 amino acids. The V end was cut by 4 bases, the J end by 8 bases, with 14 bases between. CDR3 sequence (DNA): TGTGCCAGCAGCTCCTCCCTAGGGACCGAAGCTTTCTTT. Protein product: CASSSSLGTEAFF.

This clone showed up just once. The J gene is TRBJ1-2, the V gene TRBV7-2; 8 positions agree with TRBD1. Germline CDR1 reads SGHTA; CDR2 reads FQGNSA. Germline trimming cut 2 bases from V and 0 bases from J; bases unmatched to any gene: 5. CDR3 size: 16 residues. The CDR3 DNA reads as TGTGCCAGCAGCTTATATCTACAGGGGGCTAACTATGGCTACACCTTC. Residues: CASSLYLQGANYGYTF.

The V call is TRBV5-6, the J call TRBJ2-5, with 11 bases identical to TRBD2. This CDR3 has 15 residues. After removal of 0 bases from V and 5 bases from J, the junction contained 3 bases not matched to a gene. Germline assignment: CDR1 SGHDT and CDR2 YYEEEE. The CDR3 DNA reads as TGTGCCAGCAGCTTGGTAGCGGGGGGGCGTGAGACCCAGTACTTC. This codes for CASSLVAGGRETQYF. Supplemented by reference TRBV5-6 and TRBJ2-5, the full variable domain reads DAGVTQSPTHLIKTRGQQVTLRCSPKSGHDTVSWYQQALGQGPQFIFQYYEEEERQRGNFPDRFSGHQFPNYSSELNVNALLLGDSALYLCASSLVAGGRETQYFGPGTRLLVL.

V and J are TRBV4-2 and TRBJ2-7; D may be TRBD1 (6 bases). The CDR3 totals 15 residues. Trimming pared 1 base from V and 5 bases from J, leaving 15 bases between. CDR1 is LGHNA and CDR2 is YNFKEQ in the germline V gene. CDR3 coding DNA: TGTGCCAGCAGCCAAGGGGGGCACAGCCTAAACGAGCAGTACTTC. This codes for CASSQGGHSLNEQYF.

V and J are TRBV6-1 and TRBJ2-7; no definite D call. Trimming stripped 3 bases from V and 7 bases from J, with 7 bases between. This CDR3 is 11 amino acids long. The germline gives CDR1 MNHNS, CDR2 SASEGT. The CDR3: CASSEGWEQYF. CDR3 sequence (DNA): TGTGCCAGCAGTGAGGGGTGGGAGCAGTACTTC.

This rearrangement joins TRBV9 to TRBJ1-5; D gene uncertain. The CDR3 is made up of 15 amino acids. Germline loops: CDR1 SGDLS, CDR2 YYNGEE. Trimming took off 0 bases at V and 2 bases at J, with 9 bases between the two ends. The CDR3 is CASSVGGGGNQPQHF. DNA of the CDR3: TGTGCCAGCAGCGTAGGAGGTGGAGGCAATCAGCCCCAGCATTTT.

The rearrangement links TRBV5-6 to TRBJ1-1; D is possibly TRBD1 (5 bases). CDR3 length: 14 amino acids. Trimming left V 4 bases short and J 10 bases short, with 20 bases between. CDR1 is SGHDT, CDR2 YYEEEE, per germline. The CDR3 loop reads CASSPRGSLGGAFF. CDR3 coding DNA: TGTGCCAGCAGCCCCCGGGGGAGTCTGGGGGGAGCTTTCTTT.

This clone came up once. V usage is TRBV18 and J usage is TRBJ1-1, with a weak D call TRBD1 (5 bases). V was cut by 4 bases and J by 10 bases, with 16 bases left in between. CDR1 is KGHSH, CDR2 LQKENI, per germline. This CDR3 spans 13 amino acids. The CDR3, as DNA: TGTGCCAGCTCACTGGGAGGGGAACGGGCAGCTTTCTTT. Protein product: CASSLGGERAAFF. Based on the CDR3 plus reference TRBV18 and TRBJ1-1, the full variable domain is NAGVMQNPRHLVRRRGQEARLRCSPMKGHSHVYWYRQLPEEGLKFMVYLQKENIIDESGMPKERFSAEFPKEGPSILRIQQVVRGDSAAYFCASSLGGERAAFFGQGTRLTVV.

The V and J genes are TRBV30 and TRBJ2-7, with 10 positions matching TRBD2. With V trimmed by 3 bases and J by 0 bases, 5 bases remained unmatched. The CDR3 consists of 15 residues. The germline V gene has CDR1 GTSNPN and CDR2 SVGIG (reference sequence). In DNA, the CDR3 is TGTGCCTGGAGCCTCGGACTAGCGGCCTCCTACGAGCAGTACTTC. Translated, it gives CAWSLGLAASYEQYF.

The chain recombines TRBV14 with TRBJ2-6; D is ambiguous. This CDR3 has 17 amino acids. Germline loops: CDR1 SGHDN, CDR2 FVKESK. V dropped 4 bases and J dropped 0 bases, with 13 bases sitting between them. For the CDR3, the DNA is TGTGCCAGCAGCCGACGACAATCCCCCTCTGGGGCCAACGTCCTGACTTTC. This translates into CASSRRQSPSGANVLTF.

This clone was detected once. This chain links TRBV6-5 with TRBJ1-5, with D unresolved. The CDR3 sequence is 14 residues long. V was trimmed by 8 bases and J by 1 base, leaving 12 bases between them. Germline CDR1 and CDR2: MNHEY and SVGAGI. CDR3 residues: CASGSLASNQPQHF. The CDR3 nucleotides are TGTGCCAGCGGTAGTTTAGCGAGCAATCAGCCCCAGCATTTT.

A few counts support this clone. This chain uses TRBV27 with TRBJ2-7; 7 bases are shared with TRBD1. CDR3 size: 13 residues. Germline V lookup: CDR1 MNHEY, CDR2 SMNVEV (reference sequence). V was pared by 9 bases and J by 6 bases, with 11 bases of the junction left unmatched. CDR3 bases: TGTGCCAGAATCCGACAGGGACCGATCGAGCAGTACTTC. Its protein is CARIRQGPIEQYF.

V usage is TRBV18 and J usage is TRBJ1-3, with D hard to call. The CDR3 is 16 amino acids. V was trimmed by 3 bases and J by 0 bases, leaving 12 bases between them. Germline-derived CDR1 and CDR2 are KGHSH and LQKENI. Written as DNA, the CDR3 is TGTGCCAGCTCACCTAGTCTTACCTTCTCTGGAAACACCATATATTTT. It codes for CASSPSLTFSGNTIYF.